The 32 T cell receptor beta chains presented below share a single source sample, sequenced in a study of cytomegalovirus exposure and HLA in healthy donors. TCRdb keeps only in-frame clones here, not all; method: immunoSEQ multiplex PCR. The sample contains 250,000 to 300,000 clones, approximately 86% of which appear only once. Sequencing used PBMCs. The origin of the receptors is a woman between 18 and 30 years old in good health and CMV-seronegative.

The rearrangement links TRBV6-5 to TRBJ2-1, with 10 bases aligning to TRBD1. Germline assignment: CDR1 MNHEY and CDR2 SVGAGI. This CDR3 is built from 16 residues. V shed 6 bases, J shed 8 bases, and the junction held 13 bases outside the gene matches. CDR3 sequence: CASRYARDRGHDEQFF. The CDR3 region has the DNA TGTGCCAGCAGATACGCCCGGGACAGGGGTCACGATGAGCAGTTCTTC.

The chain recombines TRBV6-4 with TRBJ2-1, with TRBD2 matching 11 bases. The V gene end was trimmed by 6 bases and the J gene end by 6 bases; junction bases not matched to a gene: 7. Germline V lookup: CDR1 MRHNA, CDR2 SNTAGT. CDR3 length equals 15 residues. The CDR3 DNA reads TGTGCCAGCAGATCGACTAGCGGGACGTTCAATGAGCAGTTCTTC. Protein product: CASRSTSGTFNEQFF.

The chain employs TRBV5-1 and TRBJ2-2; perhaps TRBD2 as D (7 bases). Trimming stripped 1 base from V and 7 bases from J, with 17 bases between. The CDR3 is made up of 16 amino acids. The germline V gene has CDR1 SGHRS and CDR2 YFSETQ. Written as DNA, the CDR3 is TGCGCCAGCAGCTTGACGGCGGGGGCGCGTGGCGGGGAGCTGTTTTTT. Translating gives CASSLTAGARGGELFF.

This chain connects TRBV7-7 to TRBJ2-3, with D perhaps TRBD2 (5 bases). V was pared by 0 bases and J by 5 bases, with 9 bases between. Germline V gene data show CDR1 as SSHAT and CDR2 as FNYEAQ (reference sequence). The CDR3 runs 14 residues. For the CDR3, the DNA is TGTGCCAGCAGCTTAGCGGGAGCTGAAGATACGCAGTATTTT. This encodes CASSLAGAEDTQYF.

V and J are TRBV27 and TRBJ2-7; maybe TRBD1 (6 bases). Trimming left V 0 bases short and J 0 bases short, with 15 bases between. The germline gives CDR1 MNHEY, CDR2 SMNVEV (reference sequence). The CDR3 length is 17 residues. The CDR3 nucleotides read TGTGCCAGCAGTTTATCATTCTCCGGGACAACCTCCTACGAGCAGTACTTC. Translation: CASSLSFSGTTSYEQYF.

This clone was picked up one time. The CDR3 protein is CASSLPGSSTEAFF. Here the CDR3 DNA reads TGTGCCAGCAGCTTGCCAGGATCGAGCACTGAAGCTTTCTTT. The V and J genes are TRBV5-6 and TRBJ1-1; D is uncertain. V was trimmed by 1 base and J by 4 bases, leaving 11 bases between them. CDR1 is SGHDT, CDR2 YYEEEE, per germline. The CDR3 loop spans 14 amino acids.

The rearrangement uses TRBV2 and TRBJ2-3; 11 nucleotides match TRBD2. Germline V gene data show CDR1 as SNHLY and CDR2 as FYNNEI. J lost 4 bases, V lost 4 bases, and 1 base had no gene match. CDR3 length: 14 amino acids. The CDR3 protein is CASSGGLAADTQYF. Written as DNA, the CDR3 is TGTGCCAGCAGTGGGGGACTAGCGGCAGATACGCAGTATTTT.

In this sample, this clone turned up a few times. The CDR3 sequence: CASSYSRAFLYGYTF. The CDR3, as DNA: TGTGCCAGCAGTTACTCCAGAGCGTTCCTCTATGGCTACACCTTC. The chain has TRBV6-5 and TRBJ1-2; the D is unclear. From germline, CDR1 is MNHEY and CDR2 SVGAGI. Deletions cut 0 bases from V and 4 bases from J, with 12 bases between. The CDR3 extends over 15 amino acids.

The chain couples TRBV30 to TRBJ1-2; 7 nucleotides align to TRBD1. The germline V gene encodes CDR1 GTSNPN and CDR2 SVGIG (reference sequence). The CDR3 has 17 amino acids. Germline trimming cut 1 base from V and 4 bases from J; bases unmatched to any gene: 15. The CDR3 nucleotides read TGTGCCTGGAGTGGACAGGGAAGTCTCCCTCCTATCTATGGCTACACCTTC. This encodes CAWSGQGSLPPIYGYTF. The full variable domain, completed using reference TRBV30 and TRBJ1-2, is SQTIHQWPATLVQPVGSPLSLECTVEGTSNPNLYWYRQAAGRGLQLLFYSVGIGQISSEVPQNLSASRPQDRQFILSSKKLLLSDSGFYLCAWSGQGSLPPIYGYTFGSGTRLTVV.

This clone was observed a single time. The J gene is TRBJ1-2, the V gene TRBV2; no definite D call. Deletions cut 5 bases from V and 2 bases from J, with 9 bases between. CDR3 length equals 13 residues. Germline V CDR1 and CDR2: SNHLY, FYNNEI. The CDR3 sequence is CASSITVNYGYTF. CDR3 DNA sequence: TGTGCCAGCAGTATCACAGTAAACTATGGCTACACCTTC.

The rearrangement uses TRBV27 and TRBJ1-1; no reliable D call. The CDR3 covers 17 residues. The V end lost 6 bases, the J end lost 0 bases, and 20 bases lay between the germline ends. The germline gives CDR1 MNHEY, CDR2 SMNVEV (reference sequence). CDR3 residues: CASRNNFGDFMNTEAFF. CDR3 nucleotide sequence: TGTGCCAGCAGAAACAATTTCGGGGATTTCATGAACACTGAAGCTTTCTTT.

The rearrangement links TRBV30 to TRBJ1-4; 7 positions agree with TRBD1. The J segment lost 5 bases and the V segment lost 0 bases, leaving 9 bases of the junction unmatched. This CDR3 is 16 amino acids long. Germline lookup yields CDR1 GTSNPN and CDR2 SVGIG (reference sequence). CDR3 bases: TGTGCCTGGAGTGTACTGCGGGACAGCTTCAATGAAAAACTGTTTTTT. This gives the protein CAWSVLRDSFNEKLFF.

This clone has only a few counts. The chain employs TRBV5-1 and TRBJ1-5; no clear D. CDR1 is SGHRS and CDR2 is YFSETQ in the germline V gene. This CDR3 comprises 14 residues. V dropped 4 bases and J dropped 2 bases, with 10 bases sitting between them. The CDR3 loop reads CASSPDGGNQPQHF. For the CDR3, the DNA is TGCGCCAGCAGCCCGGACGGGGGCAATCAGCCCCAGCATTTT.

V usage is TRBV10-3 and J usage is TRBJ2-1; no clear D gene. The CDR3 is made up of 14 amino acids. V was clipped by 0 bases and J by 9 bases, with 12 bases between them. Per germline, CDR1 ENHRY and CDR2 SYGVKD. The CDR3 region has the DNA TGTGCCATCAGTGAGTCGACCCTACCGGGTGAGCAGTTCTTC. As protein: CAISESTLPGEQFF.

This chain links TRBV2 with TRBJ2-7; 9 positions match TRBD1. The CDR3 spans 12 residues. CDR1 and CDR2 from the germline V gene are SNHLY and FYNNEI. With V trimmed by 9 bases and J by 3 bases, 3 bases remained unmatched. In nucleotides, the CDR3 is TGTGCCAGGGGGACAGGGAACTACGAGCAGTACTTC. It specifies CARGTGNYEQYF.

CDR3 residues: CAWARQGGTEAFF. The CDR3 DNA is TGTGCCTGGGCCCGACAGGGGGGAACTGAAGCTTTCTTT. The chain employs TRBV30 and TRBJ1-1; 9 nucleotides agree with TRBD1. Per the germline V gene, CDR1 is GTSNPN and CDR2 is SVGIG (reference sequence). The CDR3 totals 13 residues. With V trimmed by 5 bases and J by 5 bases, 6 bases remained unmatched.

The chain links TRBV4-1 to TRBJ2-6, with 9 bases identical to TRBD1. This CDR3 has 18 residues. Trimming took 6 bases from V and 4 from J; bases not matched to a gene: 13. Germline CDR1 MGHRA, CDR2 YSYEKL. The CDR3 sequence is CASSLPLTGGTGANVLTF. As DNA, the CDR3 is TGCGCCAGCAGTTTACCTCTGACAGGGGGAACAGGGGCCAACGTCCTGACTTTC.

J is TRBJ1-1 and V is TRBV29-1; TRBD1 might be the D (5 bases). The V gene lost 7 bases and the J gene lost 3 bases, with 15 bases spanning the gap. Germline V lookup: CDR1 SQVTM, CDR2 ANQGSEA. CDR3 length: 13 amino acids. For the CDR3, the DNA is TGCAGCGGGGGGGACGGTGATGACACTGAAGCTTTCTTT. This translates into CSGGDGDDTEAFF.

The rearrangement uses TRBV10-2 and TRBJ2-7, with D perhaps matching TRBD1 (5 bases). CDR3 length equals 14 residues. CDR1 and CDR2 from the germline V gene are WSHSY and SAAADI. The ends were cut back, 2 bases at V and 1 base at J, with 9 bases in the middle. CDR3 sequence reads: CASSEGRGSYEQYF. CDR3 nucleotide sequence: TGCGCCAGCAGTGAGGGTAGGGGATCCTACGAGCAGTACTTC.

The chain employs TRBV5-1 and TRBJ2-7; 8 positions match TRBD1. Trimming removed 4 bases from V and 5 bases from J; junction bases left unmatched: 14. CDR1 is SGHRS, CDR2 YFSETQ, per germline. The length of the CDR3 is 16 residues. The CDR3 sequence is CASSLQPGGAGDEQYF. In DNA form, the CDR3 reads TGCGCCAGCAGCCTTCAACCAGGGGGCGCCGGCGACGAGCAGTACTTC.

CDR3 loop: CASTETGVQETQYF. CDR3 coding DNA: TGTGCCAGCACCGAAACAGGGGTACAAGAGACCCAGTACTTC. The chain uses TRBV6-5 and TRBJ2-5; TRBD1 matches 7 bases. There are 14 residues in the CDR3. The V gene's germline CDR1 is MNHEY and CDR2 SVGAGI. The J segment lost 2 bases and the V segment lost 7 bases, leaving 7 bases of the junction unmatched.

Note on this clone: This sample also contains other DNA sequences that code for the same CDR3. The chain employs TRBV6-5 and TRBJ1-1; 8 bases are a match to TRBD1. CDR1 and CDR2 from the germline V gene are MNHEY and SVGAGI. V was clipped by 1 base and J by 5 bases; unmatched bases: 0. The CDR3 consists of 13 residues. CDR3 residues: CASSYYRGTEAFF. The CDR3 nucleotides read TGTGCCAGCAGTTACTACAGGGGGACTGAAGCTTTCTTT.

Points on this clone: At the DNA level, this CDR3 is encoded by other sequences in the same sample as well. J is TRBJ1-1 and V is TRBV7-3, with TRBD1 matching over 9 bases. Germline CDR1 is SGHTA and CDR2 is FQGTGA. Trimming at V came to 4 bases and at J to 4 bases, leaving 4 bases not matched to a gene. The CDR3 sequence is 14 residues long. The CDR3 bases are TGTGCCAGCAGCTCAACAGGGGGCGGCACTGAAGCTTTCTTT. It encodes CASSSTGGGTEAFF.

About this clone itself: Other DNA sequences in this specimen translate into the identical CDR3. The J gene is TRBJ2-7, the V gene TRBV9, with TRBD2 matching 12 bases. V shed 5 bases, J shed 4 bases, and the junction held 7 bases outside the gene matches. The CDR3 consists of 15 residues. The germline gives CDR1 SGDLS, CDR2 YYNGEE. The CDR3 loop is CASSVTSGRRYEQYF. For the CDR3, the DNA is TGTGCCAGCAGTGTGACTAGCGGGAGAAGGTACGAGCAGTACTTC.

The V and J genes are TRBV6-4 and TRBJ2-5, with D unresolved. The V end was cut by 3 bases, the J end by 5 bases, with 10 bases between. CDR1 and CDR2 from the germline V gene are MRHNA and SNTAGT. CDR3 length equals 13 residues. CDR3 nucleotide sequence: TGTGCCAGCAGTGAACAGTCTGGGGAGACCCAGTACTTC. This sequence encodes CASSEQSGETQYF.

This sequence joins TRBV5-1 and TRBJ2-1, with 7 bases lining up with TRBD1. The V gene end was trimmed by 1 base and the J gene end by 7 bases; junction bases not matched to a gene: 5. CDR1 and CDR2 (germline): SGHRS, YFSETQ. This CDR3 spans 14 amino acids. CDR3 sequence: CASSLRQGNNEQFF. The CDR3 DNA sequence: TGCGCCAGCAGCTTGCGACAGGGTAATAATGAGCAGTTCTTC.

The chain uses TRBV30 and TRBJ2-7; 11 nucleotides line up with TRBD1. Trimming cost V 2 bases and J 6 bases; bases outside gene matches: 9. Per the germline V gene, CDR1 is GTSNPN and CDR2 is SVGIG (reference sequence). This CDR3 has 15 residues. The CDR3 nucleotides are TGTGCCTGGAGTTCGGCTAGGACAGGGGGCAGCGAGCAGTACTTC. Protein product: CAWSSARTGGSEQYF.

V usage is TRBV13 and J usage is TRBJ1-1; no firm D call. Trimming stripped 6 bases from V and 10 bases from J, with 12 bases between. The CDR3 is 11 residues long. CDR1 is PRHDT and CDR2 is FYEKMQ in the germline V gene (reference sequence). The CDR3 is CASRGLEGAFF. CDR3 sequence (DNA): TGTGCCAGCAGGGGATTAGAGGGAGCTTTCTTT. Using reference TRBV13 and TRBJ1-1 for the parts outside the CDR3, the full variable domain is AAGVIQSPRHLIKEKRETATLKCYPIPRHDTVYWYQQGPGQDPQFLISFYEKMQSDKGSIPDRFSAQQFSDYHSELNMSSLELGDSALYFCASRGLEGAFFGQGTRLTVV.

V usage is TRBV4-1 and J usage is TRBJ1-1, with D possibly TRBD1 on 6 matching bases. The V gene lost 4 bases and the J gene lost 1 base, with 13 bases spanning the gap. CDR3 length: 15 residues. Germline loops: CDR1 MGHRA, CDR2 YSYEKL. This CDR3 reads CASSRVQGTNTEAFF. The CDR3, as DNA: TGCGCCAGCAGCCGAGTACAGGGTACGAACACTGAAGCTTTCTTT.

The rearrangement uses TRBV7-9 and TRBJ2-1; 8 nucleotides agree with TRBD1. The CDR3 loop spans 16 amino acids. CDR1 SEHNR and CDR2 FQNEAQ come from the germline V gene (reference sequence). V shed 5 bases, J shed 0 bases, and the junction held 6 bases outside the gene matches. CDR3 DNA: TGTGCCAGCAGCCCCCGGACAGGGACCTCCTACAATGAGCAGTTCTTC. This translates into CASSPRTGTSYNEQFF.

The chain has TRBV6-1 and TRBJ2-3, with D hard to call. V was trimmed by 5 bases and J by 13 bases, leaving 4 bases between them. CDR1 and CDR2 (germline): MNHNS, SASEGT. The CDR3 is 8 amino acids. CDR3 in amino acids: CASSQEYF. The CDR3 DNA reads as TGTGCCAGCAGTCAGGAGTATTTT.

This clone was observed once. V usage is TRBV6-4 and J usage is TRBJ2-7; TRBD1 aligns across 8 bases. Germline lookup yields CDR1 MRHNA and CDR2 SNTAGT. Trimming removed 0 bases from V and 5 bases from J; junction bases left unmatched: 6. The CDR3 is 15 amino acids. The CDR3 bases are TGTGCCAGCAGTGACTCGACAGGGGATGCCGACGAGCAGTACTTC. It translates to CASSDSTGDADEQYF.